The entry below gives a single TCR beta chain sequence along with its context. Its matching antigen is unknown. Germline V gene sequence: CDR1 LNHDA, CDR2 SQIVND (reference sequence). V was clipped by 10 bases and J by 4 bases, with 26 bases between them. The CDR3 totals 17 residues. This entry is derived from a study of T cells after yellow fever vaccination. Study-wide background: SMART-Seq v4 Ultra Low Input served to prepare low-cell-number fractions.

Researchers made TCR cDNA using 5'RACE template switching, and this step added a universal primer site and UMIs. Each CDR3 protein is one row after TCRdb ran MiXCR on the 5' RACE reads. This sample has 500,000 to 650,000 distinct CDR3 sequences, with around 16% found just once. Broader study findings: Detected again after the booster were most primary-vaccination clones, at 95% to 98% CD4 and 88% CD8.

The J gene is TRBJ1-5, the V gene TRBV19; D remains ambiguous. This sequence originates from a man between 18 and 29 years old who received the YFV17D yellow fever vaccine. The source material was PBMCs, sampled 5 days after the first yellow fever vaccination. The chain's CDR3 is CATGSIALGFRNQPQHF. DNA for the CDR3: TGTGCCACAGGTAGTATAGCGTTGGGGTTTCGAAATCAGCCCCAGCATTTT.